This entry lists 21 T cell receptor beta chains sequenced from one sample in a study of T cells expressing NK-cell markers. Reanalyzing the 5' RACE reads, TCRdb keeps one entry per CDR3 protein, without DNA. The sample's table shows under 500,000 distinct CDR3 sequences. Sequenced input: blood T cells: a sorted CD56 or NKG2C T cell subset, CD4+ or CD8+ T cells, or bulk PBMC T cells (not recorded which). These receptors were taken from a woman aged 18 to 75 in good health.

This chain connects TRBV3-1 to TRBJ2-7; TCRdb's D gene call, TRBD2, goes unchecked for lack of DNA. CDR1 is LGHDT and CDR2 is YNNKEL in the germline V gene (reference sequence). The CDR3 runs to 16 residues. The chain's CDR3 is CASSQDRLAAAYEQYF.

The V call is TRBV7-3, the J call TRBJ2-2; no DNA is available, so the TRBD2 call from TCRdb remains unchecked. The CDR3 runs to 15 residues. Germline CDR1 and CDR2: SGHTA and FQGTGA. CDR3 protein: CASSPRTTNTGELFF.

This chain joins TRBV4-3 and TRBJ2-1; checking the TCRdb D call of TRBD1 is not possible without DNA. The CDR3 contains 14 residues. Germline CDR1 LGHNA, CDR2 YSLEER. The CDR3 reads CASSQWTGGYEQFF.

This chain uses TRBV6-1 with TRBJ1-5; TCRdb designates TRBD1, a call that cannot be tested without DNA. This CDR3 has 14 amino acids. Germline CDR1 and CDR2: MNHNS and SASEGT. The CDR3 loop is CASRPPGGNQPQHF.

This rearrangement joins TRBV7-3 to TRBJ2-2. Germline lookup yields CDR1 SGHTA and CDR2 FQGTGA. CDR3 length: 12 residues. The CDR3 loop is CASSLIRGELFF.

The V and J genes are TRBV20-1 and TRBJ2-1; lacking DNA, the TRBD1 call made by TCRdb goes unchecked. CDR1 is DFQATT, CDR2 SNEGSKA, per germline (reference sequence). CDR3 length: 13 residues. This CDR3 reads CSAGRRDTNEQFF.

This chain's CDR3 is CASSPNAVTDTQYF. The rearrangement links TRBV18 to TRBJ2-3. The CDR3 loop spans 14 amino acids. Germline CDR1 reads KGHSH; CDR2 reads LQKENI.

The rearrangement uses TRBV20-1 and TRBJ2-7; as DNA is missing, the TRBD2 call by TCRdb cannot be tested. The germline gives CDR1 DFQATT, CDR2 SNEGSKA (reference sequence). The CDR3 has 15 residues. Here the CDR3 reads CSARAGLAGSYEQYF.

The rearrangement uses TRBV12-3 or TRBV12-4 and TRBJ2-5. The CDR3 length is 12 residues. This CDR3 reads CASSFRRETQYF.

This chain links TRBV7-2 with TRBJ2-7; the D gene TCRdb calls, TRBD1, cannot be checked with no DNA. Germline-derived CDR1 and CDR2 are SGHTA and FQGNSA. This CDR3 contains 13 residues. The CDR3 region is CASSFTGFYEQYF. The full variable domain, completed using reference TRBV7-2 and TRBJ2-7, is GAGVSQSPSNKVTEKGKDVELRCDPISGHTALYWYRQSLGQGLEFLIYFQGNSAPDKSGLPSDRFSAERTGGSVSTLTIQRTQQEDSAVYLCASSFTGFYEQYFGPGTRLTVT.

The chain uses TRBV5-1 and TRBJ2-1; there is no DNA to check the TCRdb D call of TRBD1. CDR3 size: 14 residues. CDR1 and CDR2 (germline): SGHRS, YFSETQ. CDR3 region: CASSFASPGDEQFF.

The chain uses TRBV3-1 and TRBJ2-7. This CDR3 has 13 amino acids. Germline V lookup: CDR1 LGHDT, CDR2 YNNKEL (reference sequence). The CDR3 region is CASSQRVAYEQYF.

J is TRBJ1-2 and V is TRBV29-1; TCRdb lists TRBD1, though no DNA is available to test this call. CDR1 and CDR2 from the germline V gene are SQVTM and ANQGSEA. This CDR3 region has 12 residues. The CDR3 reads CSVPPGNGGYTF.

The chain is built from TRBV5-6 and TRBJ1-6. The CDR3 consists of 14 residues. From germline, CDR1 is SGHDT and CDR2 YYEEEE. The CDR3 loop reads CASSLAGLGSPLHF.

The chain joins TRBV12-3 or TRBV12-4 to TRBJ2-1; the TCRdb D gene call, TRBD1, has no DNA to confirm it. CDR3 length: 16 residues. CDR3 sequence reads: CASSYIGGSSYNEQFF.

The chain carries TRBV3-1 and TRBJ1-1; the TRBD1 assignment by TCRdb is unverifiable without DNA. Germline V gene lookup returns CDR1 LGHDT and CDR2 YNNKEL (reference sequence). There are 16 residues in the CDR3. CDR3 protein: CASSRDRGTLSTEAFF.

CDR3 region: CASSSPGVAGATDTQYF. V and J are TRBV12-3 or TRBV12-4 and TRBJ2-3; checking the TCRdb D call of TRBD2 is not possible without DNA. The CDR3 is made up of 17 amino acids.

The chain employs TRBV5-8 and TRBJ2-1; no DNA is available, so the TRBD2 call from TCRdb remains unchecked. The germline gives CDR1 SGHTS, CDR2 YDEGEE. The CDR3 extends over 15 amino acids. The CDR3 region is CASDTSGDLYNEQFF.

The V gene is TRBV5-6, the J gene TRBJ1-1. CDR3 length equals 16 residues. Germline V gives CDR1 SGHDT, CDR2 YYEEEE. CDR3 protein: CASSTRLAASRREAFF.

This sequence joins TRBV28 and TRBJ2-7. Germline loops: CDR1 MDHEN, CDR2 SYDVKM. This CDR3 contains 14 residues. CDR3 sequence reads: CASSSPKDPYEQYF. Using reference TRBV28 and TRBJ2-7 for the parts outside the CDR3, the full variable domain is DVKVTQSSRYLVKRTGEKVFLECVQDMDHENMFWYRQDPGLGLRLIYFSYDVKMKEKGDIPEGYSVSREKKERFSLILESASTNQTSMYLCASSSPKDPYEQYFGPGTRLTVT.

The chain combines TRBV12-3 or TRBV12-4 with TRBJ2-2. This CDR3 has 12 residues. The CDR3 loop is CASSLGTGELFF.